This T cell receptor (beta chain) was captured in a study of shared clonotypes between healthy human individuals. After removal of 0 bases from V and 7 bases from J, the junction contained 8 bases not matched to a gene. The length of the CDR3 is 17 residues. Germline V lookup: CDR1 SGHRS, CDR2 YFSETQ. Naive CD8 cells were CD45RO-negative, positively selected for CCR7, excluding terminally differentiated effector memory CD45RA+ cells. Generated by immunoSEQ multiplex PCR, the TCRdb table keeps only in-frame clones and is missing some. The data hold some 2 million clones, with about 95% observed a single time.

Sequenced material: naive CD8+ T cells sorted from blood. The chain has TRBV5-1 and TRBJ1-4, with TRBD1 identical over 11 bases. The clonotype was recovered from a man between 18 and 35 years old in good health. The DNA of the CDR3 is TGCGCCAGCAGCTTGGTAGGACAGGGGGCGCGGGGTGAAAAACTGTTTTTT. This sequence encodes CASSLVGQGARGEKLFF.